Here is one TCR beta chain with its context. Antigen: not known. Trimming removed 0 bases from V and 0 bases from J, with 8 bases in between. The V gene's germline CDR1 is MNHNY and CDR2 SVGAGI (reference sequence). This CDR3 contains 15 residues. This specimen comes from a study of shared clonotypes between healthy human individuals. For the study at large: CD4 naive and memory got three plates each, CD8 naive two, CD8 memory one. Findings and limits, study-wide: It was only blood that was sampled, and tissue repertoires likely differ.

Sequenced by immunoSEQ multiplex PCR; TCRdb stores in-frame clones only, minus some. The data contain hundreds of thousands of clones, around 86% of them singletons. The origin of this receptor is a man between 18 and 35 years old in good health. The genes are TRBV6-6 and TRBJ1-1; D gene ambiguous. The specimen was memory CD8+ T cells sorted from blood. The subset here: CD45RO+ cells pooled with CCR7-negative TemRA cells. CDR3 DNA sequence: TGTGCCAGCAGTTACTCGCGGGCTATGAACACTGAAGCTTTCTTT. Encoded protein: CASSYSRAMNTEAFF.